Listed here are 31 T cell receptor beta chains from one sample, sequenced in a study of blood T cells in healthy people across ages. Next came a second PCR, run for about 6 to 12 cycles, which used a sample-barcoded 5' primer along with a J-beta primer mix. Using its own MiXCR run on the 5' RACE reads, TCRdb lists one record per CDR3 protein. The sample contains some 1.6 million distinct CDR3 sequences, roughly a third of which appear only once. Specimen: blood. Every receptor here comes from a woman between 25 and 40 years old in good health.

On this clonotype: One junction end does not reproduce the germline sequence, and a read error may be involved. This sequence joins TRBV7-9 and TRBJ2-3, with D perhaps given as TRBD1 or TRBD2 (5 bases each). The CDR3 length is 16 residues. The germline V gene has CDR1 SEHNR and CDR2 FQNEAQ (reference sequence). CDR3: CASSHLTRSSTGTQYF. As DNA, the CDR3 is TGTGCCAGCAGCCACCTTACGCGATCTAGCACAGGTACGCAGTATTTT.

A few counts support this clonotype. This sequence joins TRBV7-2 and TRBJ1-4, with D perhaps TRBD1 (6 bases). The CDR3 has 15 residues. Germline V gives CDR1 SGHTA, CDR2 FQGNSA. Between the trimmed V and J ends, which lost 6 bases and 0 bases, there was a span of 11 bases. The CDR3 loop reads CASSRQDATNEKLFF. DNA for the CDR3: TGTGCCAGCAGTAGACAGGATGCAACTAATGAAAAACTGTTTTTT.

The chain couples TRBV30 to TRBJ2-7; TRBD1 matches 9 bases. The CDR3 is 14 amino acids. CDR1 GTSNPN and CDR2 SVGIG come from the germline V gene (reference sequence). Trimming took 8 bases from V and 3 from J; bases not matched to a gene: 11. The CDR3 loop reads CALGHDRGIYEQYF. CDR3 coding DNA: TGTGCCCTGGGTCACGACAGGGGGATCTACGAGCAGTACTTC.

Details on this clonotype: A read error may explain this, as a much larger clone is one base away. V and J are TRBV4-1 and TRBJ2-5; 10 bases map to TRBD1. The germline V gene has CDR1 MGHRA and CDR2 YSYEKL. This CDR3 contains 15 residues. The chain's CDR3 is CASGHSGTGEETQYF. The DNA of the CDR3 is TGCGCCAGCGGCCATTCCGGGACAGGGGAAGAGACCCAGTACTTC.

This clonotype has ten or more counts. The gene calls are TRBV6-6 and TRBJ2-7; 7 nucleotides agree with TRBD2. Germline V gives CDR1 MNHNY, CDR2 SVGAGI (reference sequence). This CDR3 contains 14 residues. The trim removed 7 bases at V and 3 bases at J, leaving 9 bases unmatched. The CDR3 is CASTQSGTNYEQYF. Here the CDR3 DNA reads TGTGCCAGCACTCAATCCGGGACTAACTACGAGCAGTACTTC.

The sample holds many counts of this clonotype. J is TRBJ2-7 and V is TRBV4-1; 11 nucleotides match TRBD2. Germline-derived CDR1 and CDR2 are MGHRA and YSYEKL. CDR3 length: 15 amino acids. The J segment lost 6 bases and the V segment lost 0 bases, leaving 4 bases of the junction unmatched. The CDR3 protein is CASSQDSGGASEQYF. CDR3 nucleotide sequence: TGCGCCAGCAGCCAAGATAGCGGGGGGGCAAGCGAGCAGTACTTC.

This clonotype was recorded a few times. The rearrangement uses TRBV20-1 and TRBJ2-1, with 8 bases aligning to TRBD2. V shed 5 bases, J shed 2 bases, and the junction held 8 bases outside the gene matches. Germline CDR1 and CDR2: DFQATT and SNEGSKA (reference sequence). The CDR3 is 15 residues long. CDR3 region: CSALPTSVPYNEQFF. The CDR3 region has the DNA TGCAGTGCTCTTCCGACTAGCGTCCCCTACAATGAGCAGTTCTTC.

The chain couples TRBV7-8 to TRBJ2-7; TRBD2 might be the D (5 bases). The ends were cut back, 0 bases at V and 7 bases at J, with 10 bases in the middle. Germline assignment: CDR1 SGHVS and CDR2 FQNEAQ. The CDR3 totals 13 residues. The CDR3 coding sequence is TGTGCCAGCAGCTTAGCTACTAGGGATGAGCAGTACTTC. Translating it yields CASSLATRDEQYF.

V usage is TRBV18 and J usage is TRBJ2-1; a weak D match, TRBD1 (5 bases). Trimming took off 0 bases at V and 1 base at J, with 19 bases between the two ends. CDR3 length: 19 residues. Germline lookup yields CDR1 KGHSH and CDR2 LQKENI. The CDR3 sequence: CASSPPGLGHGVSYNEQFF. DNA for the CDR3: TGTGCCAGCTCACCACCAGGGTTGGGGCATGGGGTATCCTACAATGAGCAGTTCTTC.

The chain couples TRBV12-3 or TRBV12-4 to TRBJ1-1, with a possible D match to TRBD1 (6 bases). The length of the CDR3 is 16 residues. Trimming cost V 4 bases and J 4 bases, with 19 bases left between them. The CDR3 reads CASSSGLYMGATEAFF. As DNA, the CDR3 is TGTGCCAGCAGTTCGGGCCTATACATGGGGGCCACTGAAGCTTTCTTT.

The chain has TRBV3-1 and TRBJ2-5, with 7 positions matching TRBD2. The CDR3 consists of 16 residues. Germline V gene sequence: CDR1 LGHDT, CDR2 YNNKEL (reference sequence). J was trimmed by 3 bases and V by 0 bases; bases with no gene match: 7. CDR3 loop: CASSQDLSRGKETQYF. In DNA form, the CDR3 reads TGTGCCAGCAGCCAAGATCTCTCGCGGGGGAAAGAGACCCAGTACTTC.

This clonotype appeared a few times. The genes are TRBV5-4 and TRBJ1-2; D is undetermined. Germline V gene data show CDR1 as SGHNT and CDR2 as YYREEE (reference sequence). V dropped 2 bases and J dropped 0 bases, with 8 bases sitting between them. This CDR3 contains 14 residues. CDR3 DNA sequence: TGTGCCAGCAGCTTCCCGGATGCTAACTATGGCTACACCTTC. Protein sequence: CASSFPDANYGYTF.

The rearrangement uses TRBV9 and TRBJ2-3; TRBD2 matches 8 bases. The CDR3 has 18 residues. V shed 4 bases and J 0 bases; nucleotides not matched to a gene: 13. Germline V gene lookup returns CDR1 SGDLS and CDR2 YYNGEE. CDR3 DNA sequence: TGTGCCAGCAGCCCGCGAGGACTAGCATACCCTAGCACAGATACGCAGTATTTT. Translated: CASSPRGLAYPSTDTQYF.

This clonotype was found once. A junction boundary mismatches the germline segment, possibly from a read error. The genes are TRBV20-1 and TRBJ2-1; D might be TRBD2 (6 bases). Germline CDR1 reads DFQATT; CDR2 reads SNEGSKA (reference sequence). CDR3 length: 13 residues. The chain's CDR3 is CNARELFRDEQFF. CDR3 coding DNA: TGCAATGCTCGGGAGTTGTTCCGGGATGAGCAGTTCTTC.

As regards this clonotype: Mismatch with germline at one junction end may stem from a read error. This rearrangement joins TRBV12-3 or TRBV12-4 to TRBJ2-2, with D uncertain. The CDR3 covers 15 residues. CDR3: CAGSLRLGGTGELFF. For the CDR3, the DNA is TGTGCCGGCAGTTTACGCCTAGGCGGCACCGGGGAGCTGTTTTTT.

The chain couples TRBV7-7 to TRBJ2-1, with 10 nucleotides matching TRBD2. Germline-derived CDR1 and CDR2 are SSHAT and FNYEAQ (reference sequence). Trimming took 3 bases from V and 0 from J; bases not matched to a gene: 5. The CDR3 runs 17 residues. CDR3 residues: CASSFLAGVSSYNEQFF. The CDR3 DNA sequence: TGTGCCAGCAGCTTTCTAGCGGGGGTGAGCTCCTACAATGAGCAGTTCTTC.

This clonotype was detected only a few times. V usage is TRBV14 and J usage is TRBJ2-1, with 7 positions matching TRBD2. The V gene end was trimmed by 1 base and the J gene end by 1 base; junction bases not matched to a gene: 4. Germline V gene lookup returns CDR1 SGHDN and CDR2 FVKESK. This CDR3 is built from 16 residues. The CDR3 region is CASSQGRAGSYNEQFF. DNA for the CDR3: TGTGCCAGCAGCCAAGGGCGAGCGGGGTCCTACAATGAGCAGTTCTTC.

This clonotype occurred many times. The chain uses TRBV29-1 and TRBJ2-1; D assignment may be TRBD1 or TRBD2 (5 bases each). Germline V gene sequence: CDR1 SQVTM, CDR2 ANQGSEA. The CDR3 is 13 amino acids. Deletions cut 7 bases from V and 2 bases from J, with 12 bases between. The CDR3: CSEGTPAYNEQFF. The CDR3 nucleotides are TGCAGCGAGGGGACGCCCGCCTACAATGAGCAGTTCTTC.

The gene calls are TRBV6-1 and TRBJ1-2; D gene unclear. V lost 6 bases, J lost 6 bases, and 17 bases lay in between. Germline V gene sequence: CDR1 MNHNS, CDR2 SASEGT. This CDR3 contains 14 residues. The CDR3 is CASRGSLLSDGYTF. The CDR3 DNA reads TGTGCCAGCAGGGGTAGCCTCCTTAGTGATGGCTACACCTTC.

Regarding this clonotype: This may be a read error: a much more frequent sequence differs by one nucleotide. The chain has TRBV4-1 and TRBJ2-7; tentative D call: TRBD1 (5 bases). Per the germline V gene, CDR1 is MGHRA and CDR2 is YSYEKL. V gave up 1 base and J gave up 2 bases, with 18 bases separating them. The CDR3 is 17 amino acids. In nucleotides, the CDR3 is TGCGCCAGCAGCCAAGCGATAGGGGCAGGTCCGACCTACGAGCAGTACTTC. Translating it yields CASSQAIGAGPTYEQYF.

V gene TRBV2 combines with J gene TRBJ1-2, with no clear D. CDR1 SNHLY and CDR2 FYNNEI come from the germline V gene. With 4 bases removed from V and 5 bases from J, the gap between germline ends came to 23 bases. The CDR3 totals 17 residues. The CDR3 region has the DNA TGTGCCAGCAGTGGGGCCGGATCGGTGGCGACGGGATATGGCTACACCTTC. Translation gives CASSGAGSVATGYGYTF.

This clonotype was observed a few times. The rearrangement joins TRBV7-9 to TRBJ1-1, with 9 positions matching TRBD1. J gave up 0 bases and V 5 bases, and 4 bases lay outside the gene matches. CDR1 is SEHNR, CDR2 FQNEAQ, per germline (reference sequence). This CDR3 spans 15 amino acids. The CDR3 spells CASSAGQGMNTEAFF. CDR3 nucleotide sequence: TGTGCCAGCAGCGCGGGACAGGGAATGAACACTGAAGCTTTCTTT.

This clonotype appeared a few times. The chain is built from TRBV20-1 and TRBJ2-7; TRBD1 aligns across 8 bases. This CDR3 has 14 residues. Trimming removed 0 bases from V and 7 bases from J; junction bases left unmatched: 8. Germline lookup yields CDR1 DFQATT and CDR2 SNEGSKA (reference sequence). CDR3 residues: CSAREGTGHKEQYF. The CDR3 nucleotides read TGCAGTGCTAGAGAGGGGACAGGACATAAAGAGCAGTACTTC.

The gene calls are TRBV23-1 and TRBJ2-5; a weak D match, TRBD1 (5 bases). Judging by the DNA end, TRBJ2-7 fits better; the J call may be wrong. TRBV23-1 is recorded as an ORF, its role being uncertain. This CDR3 is built from 13 residues. The CDR3 region has the DNA TGCGCCAGCAGTCAGTTAGACAGCTACGAGCAGTACTTC. Its protein is CASSQLDSYEQYF.

This clonotype has ten or more counts. The chain couples TRBV20-1 to TRBJ2-1; 8 bases fit TRBD2. The junction had 18 bases not matched to a gene; V was cut back by 5 bases and J by 6 bases. There are 17 residues in the CDR3. Germline V CDR1 and CDR2: DFQATT, SNEGSKA (reference sequence). The CDR3 sequence: CSAPRSFSSGALNEQFF. The CDR3 coding sequence is TGCAGTGCTCCCAGATCCTTTAGTAGCGGGGCCCTCAATGAGCAGTTCTTC.

The chain has TRBV5-1 and TRBJ2-3; D possibly corresponds to TRBD2 (6 bases). CDR1 and CDR2 (germline): SGHRS, YFSETQ. This CDR3 is 15 amino acids long. V was clipped by 3 bases and J by 2 bases, with 13 bases between them. CDR3 in amino acids: CASSSPAGHTDTQYF. CDR3 nucleotides: TGCGCCAGCAGCTCACCAGCGGGTCACACAGATACGCAGTATTTT.

CDR3 DNA sequence: TGTGCCAGCAGTTTAGCGGCGGGGGGGCTCAATGAGCAGTTCTTC. Its translation: CASSLAAGGLNEQFF. V usage is TRBV12-3 or TRBV12-4 and J usage is TRBJ2-1; TRBD2 agrees at 9 bases. The length of the CDR3 is 15 residues. The trim removed 0 bases at V and 6 bases at J, leaving 3 bases unmatched.

This clonotype was seen a few times. The V and J genes are TRBV20-1 and TRBJ2-7; either TRBD1 or TRBD2 may fit D (5 bases each). CDR1 is DFQATT and CDR2 is SNEGSKA in the germline V gene (reference sequence). The CDR3 covers 14 residues. V lost 6 bases, J lost 0 bases, and 15 bases lay in between. CDR3 coding DNA: TGCAGTGCCCCTAGGTGGGGGAGCTCCTACGAGCAGTACTTC. This translates into CSAPRWGSSYEQYF.

This chain joins TRBV5-5 and TRBJ1-1; D is unclear. The germline CDR1 and CDR2 sequences are SGHKS and YYEKEE (reference sequence). V was clipped by 4 bases and J by 6 bases, with 19 bases between them. The CDR3 extends over 15 amino acids. The CDR3 is CASSPGGGGGPEAFF. The CDR3 nucleotides are TGTGCCAGCAGCCCCGGTGGAGGAGGTGGGCCTGAAGCTTTCTTT.

The rearrangement joins TRBV2 to TRBJ2-2, with a possible D match to TRBD1 (6 bases). CDR3 length equals 17 residues. CDR1 is SNHLY, CDR2 FYNNEI, per germline. Trimming removed 1 base from V and 7 bases from J, with 19 bases in between. CDR3 sequence: CASSEEENRATIGELFF. CDR3 DNA: TGTGCCAGCAGTGAAGAAGAGAACAGGGCGACCATCGGGGAGCTGTTTTTT. Supplemented by reference TRBV2 and TRBJ2-2, the full variable domain reads EPEVTQTPSHQVTQMGQEVILRCVPISNHLYFYWYRQILGQKVEFLVSFYNNEISEKSEIFDDQFSVERPDGSNFTLKIRSTKLEDSAMYFCASSEEENRATIGELFFGEGSRLTVL.

With regard to this clonotype: A much larger clone is a single base away; this may be a read error. This CDR3 is missing its conserved last phenylalanine or tryptophan, likely due to a read error. The J gene is TRBJ2-1, the V gene TRBV25-1; 9 bases match TRBD1. The CDR3 consists of 17 residues. V gave up 5 bases and J gave up 8 bases; unmatched junction bases: 16. Per germline, CDR1 MGHDK and CDR2 SYGVNS. This CDR3 reads CASSTLLHGTGLHEQFL. CDR3 coding DNA: TGTGCCAGCAGTACCCTGTTACACGGGACAGGGCTCCATGAGCAGTTCTTA.